The source of this T cell receptor beta chain is a study of cytomegalovirus exposure and HLA in healthy donors. Produced via immunoSEQ multiplex PCR; TCRdb's table is partial and in-frame only. This table has 250,000 or so clones, approximately 90% appearing once. The CDR3 runs to 14 residues. Germline-derived CDR1 and CDR2 are MGHRA and YSYEKL. The germline V and J ends were trimmed by 4 bases and 2 bases, with 10 bases remaining between them. Points on this clone: Its antigen is not identified.

The study's findings and limits: Most TCR sequences proved rare, with some public TCRs found in many donors.

V and J are TRBV4-1 and TRBJ2-3; D unclear. The sample taken for sequencing was PBMCs. The sequence came from a man aged 18-30 years in good health and CMV-seronegative. The CDR3 region has the DNA TGCGCCAGCAGCCCGACTGTCCCCACAGATACGCAGTATTTT. This translates into CASSPTVPTDTQYF.